These 12 T cell receptor beta chains were all obtained from the same sample, sequenced in a study of CD8 T cells in ankylosing spondylitis. TCRdb processed the 5' RACE reads anew with MiXCR; each CDR3 protein has one entry. The sample consists of some 300,000 distinct CDR3 sequences, about a fifth of them appearing once. Input material: blood, either unsorted or a sorted T cell fraction (not recorded which). These receptors all come from a female donor with ankylosing spondylitis or in good health (not recorded which).

The table lists this clonotype with a few counts. The rearrangement links TRBV6-2 or TRBV6-3 to TRBJ2-2; 8 bases are a match to TRBD2. The V gene's germline CDR1 is MNHEY and CDR2 SVGEGT. The CDR3 spans 15 residues. J lost 3 bases, V lost 6 bases, and 6 bases had no gene match. The CDR3 spells CASSLRRGDTGELFF. The CDR3 coding sequence is TGTGCCAGCAGCCTCCGGCGGGGGGACACCGGGGAGCTGTTTTTT.

This clonotype was picked up many times. The chain carries TRBV5-1 and TRBJ2-3; weak D call: TRBD1 (6 bases). The germline gives CDR1 SGHRS, CDR2 YFSETQ. This CDR3 is 14 amino acids long. Trimming took 0 bases from V and 2 from J, leaving 7 bases between them. DNA for the CDR3: TGCGCCAGCAGCTTGGACAGGGCCACAGATACGCAGTATTTT. Protein product: CASSLDRATDTQYF.

This clonotype turned up a few times. This chain's CDR3 is CASSPRAGGPATGELFF. The CDR3 nucleotides are TGTGCCAGCAGCCCCCGGGCGGGAGGGCCCGCCACCGGGGAGCTGTTTTTT. V gene TRBV6-2 or TRBV6-3 combines with J gene TRBJ2-2; 9 nucleotides agree with TRBD2. Unmatched junction bases numbered 12, after V lost 6 bases and J lost 4 bases. In germline, CDR1 is MNHEY, CDR2 SVGEGT. The CDR3 consists of 17 residues.

This rearrangement joins TRBV20-1 to TRBJ2-7; the D gene is possibly TRBD2 (5 bases). The germline V and J ends were trimmed by 1 base and 4 bases, with 14 bases remaining between them. There are 14 residues in the CDR3. CDR1 is DFQATT and CDR2 is SNEGSKA in the germline V gene (reference sequence). CDR3 amino acids: CSARGPSGRYEQYF. CDR3 bases: TGCAGTGCTAGAGGCCCGAGTGGGAGATACGAGCAGTACTTC.

This clonotype has a count of ten or more. The chain combines TRBV29-1 with TRBJ1-2; 10 bases fit TRBD1. The CDR3 is 14 amino acids. Unmatched junction bases numbered 7, after V lost 4 bases and J lost 5 bases. Per the germline V gene, CDR1 is SQVTM and CDR2 is ANQGSEA. This CDR3 is CSVVRGTGEYGYTF. DNA of the CDR3: TGCAGCGTTGTTAGAGGGACAGGGGAGTATGGCTACACCTTC.

The chain is built from TRBV29-1 and TRBJ2-5; 7 bases are shared with TRBD1. V dropped 1 base and J dropped 0; count of bases not matched to a gene: 8. CDR3 length equals 16 residues. CDR1 is SQVTM, CDR2 ANQGSEA, per germline. In DNA, the CDR3 is TGCAGCGTTGAAGGTGTCAGGGGGATACACCAAGAGACCCAGTACTTC. It yields the protein CSVEGVRGIHQETQYF.

In this sample, this clonotype turned up a few times. The rearrangement links TRBV7-2 to TRBJ2-3; 8 bases line up with TRBD1. This CDR3 contains 13 residues. After removal of 6 bases from V and 4 bases from J, the junction contained 3 bases not matched to a gene. Germline V gene sequence: CDR1 SGHTA, CDR2 FQGNSA. CDR3 nucleotides: TGTGCCAGCAGGTTGACAGGGGCAGATACGCAGTATTTT. Translation: CASRLTGADTQYF.

About this clonotype itself: At one end, the junction sequence differs from germline, possibly due to a read error. This chain links TRBV20-1 with TRBJ1-6, with 8 bases matching TRBD1. The CDR3 loop spans 12 amino acids. Germline V gene sequence: CDR1 DFQATT, CDR2 SNEGSKA (reference sequence). The CDR3 DNA reads TGCGGTGCTAATACAGGGGGTTCACCCCTCCACTTT. This sequence encodes CGANTGGSPLHF.

This clonotype was detected many times. V usage is TRBV5-1 and J usage is TRBJ2-2; TRBD2 might be the D (6 bases). The CDR3 consists of 14 residues. V lost 8 bases, J lost 6 bases, and 17 bases lay in between. From germline, CDR1 is SGHRS and CDR2 YFSETQ. CDR3 sequence (DNA): TGCGCCAGTACAGCCGGGGGAGTACCCGGGGAGCTGTTTTTT. This encodes CASTAGGVPGELFF.

There are a few counts of this clonotype. The gene calls are TRBV7-2 and TRBJ2-6; no clear D gene. Per the germline V gene, CDR1 is SGHTA and CDR2 is FQGNSA. This CDR3 has 13 residues. V gave up 2 bases and J gave up 12 bases, with 11 bases separating them. The CDR3 spells CASSLSSPSVLTF. The CDR3 coding sequence is TGTGCCAGCAGCTTAAGCTCTCCCTCCGTCCTGACTTTC. The entire variable domain, with the rest obtained from reference TRBV7-2 and TRBJ2-6, is as follows: GAGVSQSPSNKVTEKGKDVELRCDPISGHTALYWYRQSLGQGLEFLIYFQGNSAPDKSGLPSDRFSAERTGGSVSTLTIQRTQQEDSAVYLCASSLSSPSVLTFGAGSRLTVL.

The chain carries TRBV20-1 and TRBJ1-2; TRBD1 matches 7 bases. The junction had 5 bases not matched to a gene; V was cut back by 6 bases and J by 4 bases. Germline CDR1 DFQATT, CDR2 SNEGSKA (reference sequence). The CDR3 totals 12 residues. CDR3 DNA: TGCAGTGCGACAGGGATGGGCTATGGCTACACCTTC. It yields the protein CSATGMGYGYTF.

The CDR3 sequence: CASSFHPRGGSDTQYF. CDR3 bases: TGTGCCAGCAGCTTCCATCCGCGAGGGGGCTCAGATACGCAGTATTTT. The V call is TRBV11-1, the J call TRBJ2-3; 7 bases fit TRBD1. The junction had 10 bases not matched to a gene; V was cut back by 3 bases and J by 4 bases. This CDR3 spans 16 amino acids. Germline-derived CDR1 and CDR2 are SGHAT and FQDESV (reference sequence).